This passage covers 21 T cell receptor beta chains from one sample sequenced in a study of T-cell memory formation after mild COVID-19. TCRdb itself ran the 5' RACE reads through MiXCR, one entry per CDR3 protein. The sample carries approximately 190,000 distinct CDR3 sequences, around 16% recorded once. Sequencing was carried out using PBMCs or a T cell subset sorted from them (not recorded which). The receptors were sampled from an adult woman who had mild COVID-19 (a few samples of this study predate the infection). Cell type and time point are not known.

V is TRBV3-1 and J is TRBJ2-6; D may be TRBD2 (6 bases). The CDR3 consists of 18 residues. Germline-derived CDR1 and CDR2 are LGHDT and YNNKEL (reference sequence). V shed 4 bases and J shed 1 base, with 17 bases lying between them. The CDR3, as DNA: TGTGCCAGCAGCCGGAGGGTGGGCCCTAATTCTGGGGCCAACGTCCTGACTTTC. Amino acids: CASSRRVGPNSGANVLTF.

CDR3 DNA: TGTGCCAGCAAAAAGGGACCGAACGTCTATGGCTACACCTTC. It translates to CASKKGPNVYGYTF. This chain links TRBV6-5 with TRBJ1-2; TRBD1 might be the D (5 bases). The CDR3 has 14 residues. The V end lost 7 bases, the J end lost 4 bases, and 16 bases lay between the germline ends. Germline lookup yields CDR1 MNHEY and CDR2 SVGAGI.

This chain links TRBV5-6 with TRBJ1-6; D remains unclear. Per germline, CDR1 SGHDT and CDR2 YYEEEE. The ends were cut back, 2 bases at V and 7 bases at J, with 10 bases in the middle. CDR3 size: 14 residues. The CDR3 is CASSLSRSNSPLHF. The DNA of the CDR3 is TGTGCCAGCAGCTTAAGCAGGTCGAATTCACCCCTCCACTTT.

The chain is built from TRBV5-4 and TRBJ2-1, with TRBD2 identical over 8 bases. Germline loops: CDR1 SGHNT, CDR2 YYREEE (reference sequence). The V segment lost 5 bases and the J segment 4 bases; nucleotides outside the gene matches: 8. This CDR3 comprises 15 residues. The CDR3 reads CASSTSGGLYNEQFF. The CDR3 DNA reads TGTGCCAGCAGTACAAGCGGGGGCCTGTACAATGAGCAGTTCTTC.

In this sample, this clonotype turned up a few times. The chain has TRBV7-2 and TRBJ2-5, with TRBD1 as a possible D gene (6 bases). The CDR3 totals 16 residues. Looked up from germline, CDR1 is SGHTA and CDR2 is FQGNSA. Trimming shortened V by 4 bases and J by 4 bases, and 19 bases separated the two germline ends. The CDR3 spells CASSWYRVASGETQYF. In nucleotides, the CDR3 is TGTGCCAGCAGCTGGTACAGGGTGGCTTCTGGAGAGACCCAGTACTTC. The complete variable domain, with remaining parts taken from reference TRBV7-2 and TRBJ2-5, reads GAGVSQSPSNKVTEKGKDVELRCDPISGHTALYWYRQSLGQGLEFLIYFQGNSAPDKSGLPSDRFSAERTGGSVSTLTIQRTQQEDSAVYLCASSWYRVASGETQYFGPGTRLLVL.

The CDR3 DNA sequence: TGTGCCAGCAGTTTAGGGGCCGGACATGGTAGCACAGATACGCAGTATTTT. Amino acid sequence: CASSLGAGHGSTDTQYF. This chain connects TRBV27 to TRBJ2-3; possibly TRBD1 for D (5 bases). Germline V CDR1 and CDR2: MNHEY, SMNVEV (reference sequence). CDR3 length: 17 residues. V was pared by 2 bases and J by 0 bases, with 15 bases between.

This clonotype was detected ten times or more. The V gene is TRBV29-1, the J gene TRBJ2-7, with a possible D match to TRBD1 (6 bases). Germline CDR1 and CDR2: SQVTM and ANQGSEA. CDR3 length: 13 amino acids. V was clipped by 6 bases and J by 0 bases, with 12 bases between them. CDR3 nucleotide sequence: TGCAGCGTCCTGGACAGACGCTCCTACGAGCAGTACTTC. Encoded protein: CSVLDRRSYEQYF.

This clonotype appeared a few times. The CDR3 nucleotides read TGCGCCAGCAGCCAAGATTGGTACAGGGGGTTTCGAGGCTACACCTTC. It is translated as CASSQDWYRGFRGYTF. The chain couples TRBV4-3 to TRBJ1-2, with 8 bases that match TRBD1. Unmatched junction bases numbered 11, after V lost 0 bases and J lost 8 bases. The CDR3 is 16 amino acids. The V gene's germline CDR1 is LGHNA and CDR2 YSLEER.

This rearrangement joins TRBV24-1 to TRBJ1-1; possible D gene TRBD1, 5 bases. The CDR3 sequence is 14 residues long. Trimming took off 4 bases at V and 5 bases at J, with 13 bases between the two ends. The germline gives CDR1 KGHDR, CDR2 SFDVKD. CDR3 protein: CATSEDGTRTEAFF. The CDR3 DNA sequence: TGTGCCACCAGTGAGGACGGGACGCGTACTGAAGCTTTCTTT.

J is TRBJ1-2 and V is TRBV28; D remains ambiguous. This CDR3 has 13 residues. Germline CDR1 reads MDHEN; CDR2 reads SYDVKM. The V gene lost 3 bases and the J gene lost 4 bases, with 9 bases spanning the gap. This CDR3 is CASSLFLSYGYTF. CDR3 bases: TGTGCCAGCAGTTTGTTTTTATCCTATGGCTACACCTTC.

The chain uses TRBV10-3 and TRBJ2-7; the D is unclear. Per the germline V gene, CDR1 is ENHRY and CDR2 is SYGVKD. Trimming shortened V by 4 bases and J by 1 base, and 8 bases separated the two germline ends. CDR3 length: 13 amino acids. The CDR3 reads CAISGPISYEQYF. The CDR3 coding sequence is TGTGCCATCAGTGGGCCAATATCCTACGAGCAGTACTTC.

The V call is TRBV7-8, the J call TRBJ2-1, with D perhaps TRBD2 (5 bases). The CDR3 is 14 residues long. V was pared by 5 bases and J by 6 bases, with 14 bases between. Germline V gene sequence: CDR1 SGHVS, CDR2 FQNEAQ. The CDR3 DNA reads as TGTGCCAGCAGCCTCACGGAGGCGGCCAATGAGCAGTTCTTC. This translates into CASSLTEAANEQFF.

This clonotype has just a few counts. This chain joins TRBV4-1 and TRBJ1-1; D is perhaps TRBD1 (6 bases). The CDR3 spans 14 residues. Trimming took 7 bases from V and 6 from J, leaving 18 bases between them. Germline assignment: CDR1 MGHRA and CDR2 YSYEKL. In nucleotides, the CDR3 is TGCGCCAGCACCCCAGGGGAGAGTGTTGCTGAAGCTTTCTTT. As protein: CASTPGESVAEAFF.

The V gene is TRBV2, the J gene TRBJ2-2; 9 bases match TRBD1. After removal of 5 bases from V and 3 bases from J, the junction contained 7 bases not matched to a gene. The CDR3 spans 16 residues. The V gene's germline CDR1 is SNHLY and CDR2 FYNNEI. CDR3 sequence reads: CASSKGQGTHTGELFF. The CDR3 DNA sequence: TGTGCCAGCAGTAAGGGACAGGGCACGCACACCGGGGAGCTGTTTTTT.

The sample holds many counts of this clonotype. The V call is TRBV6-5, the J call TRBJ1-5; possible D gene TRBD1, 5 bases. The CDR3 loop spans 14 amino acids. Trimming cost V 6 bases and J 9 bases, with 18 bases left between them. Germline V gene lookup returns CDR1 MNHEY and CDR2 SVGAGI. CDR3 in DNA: TGTGCCAGCAGCAGCGGGACGGCGGGAGGGCCCCAGCATTTT. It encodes CASSSGTAGGPQHF.

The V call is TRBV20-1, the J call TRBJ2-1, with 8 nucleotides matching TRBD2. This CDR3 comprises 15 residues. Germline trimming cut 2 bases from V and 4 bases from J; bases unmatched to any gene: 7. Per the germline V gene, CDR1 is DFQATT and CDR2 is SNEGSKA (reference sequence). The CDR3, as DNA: TGCAGTGCTAGAACCGGGGGGGCCAATTACAATGAGCAGTTCTTC. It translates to CSARTGGANYNEQFF.

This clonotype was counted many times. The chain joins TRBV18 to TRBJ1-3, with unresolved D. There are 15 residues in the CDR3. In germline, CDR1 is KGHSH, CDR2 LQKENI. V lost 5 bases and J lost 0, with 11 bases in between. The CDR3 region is CASSSDGNSGNTIYF. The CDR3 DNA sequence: TGTGCCAGCTCATCCGACGGGAACTCTGGAAACACCATATATTTT.

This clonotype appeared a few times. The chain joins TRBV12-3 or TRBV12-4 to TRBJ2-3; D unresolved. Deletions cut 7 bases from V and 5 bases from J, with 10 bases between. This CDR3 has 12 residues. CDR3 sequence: CASIQTGDTQYF. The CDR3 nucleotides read TGTGCCAGCATCCAAACGGGAGATACGCAGTATTTT.

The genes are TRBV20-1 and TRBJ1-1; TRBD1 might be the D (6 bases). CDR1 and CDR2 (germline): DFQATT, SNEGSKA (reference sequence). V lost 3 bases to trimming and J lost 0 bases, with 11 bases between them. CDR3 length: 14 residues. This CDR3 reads CSASHTGMNTEAFF. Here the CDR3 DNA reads TGCAGTGCTAGCCACACAGGGATGAACACTGAAGCTTTCTTT.

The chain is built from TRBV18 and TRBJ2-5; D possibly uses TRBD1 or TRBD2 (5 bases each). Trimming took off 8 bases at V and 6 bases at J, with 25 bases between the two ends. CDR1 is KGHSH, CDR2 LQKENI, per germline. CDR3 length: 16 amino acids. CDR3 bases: TGTGCCAGCGCCTCTCTCGGCCGGGGCGCTGAGAAGACCCAGTACTTC. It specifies CASASLGRGAEKTQYF.

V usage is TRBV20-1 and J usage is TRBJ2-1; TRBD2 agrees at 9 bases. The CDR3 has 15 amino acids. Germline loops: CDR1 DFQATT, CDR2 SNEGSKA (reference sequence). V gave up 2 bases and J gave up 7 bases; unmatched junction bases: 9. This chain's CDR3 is CSARLGAGGQNEQFF. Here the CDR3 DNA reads TGCAGTGCTAGATTGGGAGCGGGAGGTCAGAATGAGCAGTTCTTC.